The clone carrying this TCR beta chain occurred a few times. Antigen unknown. The germline V and J ends were trimmed by 6 bases and 7 bases, with 23 bases remaining between them. The CDR3 has 16 amino acids. Looked up from germline, CDR1 is SGHKS and CDR2 is YYEKEE (reference sequence). TCRdb re-called the 5' RACE reads through MiXCR, storing one row per CDR3 protein. In the table there are 350,000 or so distinct CDR3 sequences, 7% to 10% of which are singletons. The data derive from a study of T cells after yellow fever vaccination. Study-level points and caveats: One caveat is that FACS-sorted repertoires could contain abundant clonotypes contaminating from the bulk population.

This clonotype was obtained from a man between 18 and 35 years old who received the YFV17D yellow fever vaccine. Sequenced here: PBMCs, sampled about 49 days after the first yellow fever vaccination. V usage is TRBV5-5 and J usage is TRBJ2-1; tentative D call: TRBD1 (9 bases). DNA of the CDR3: TGTGCCAGCATCCCGGGAGGGACAGGGCTGTGGAATGAGCAGTTCTTC. This codes for CASIPGGTGLWNEQFF.